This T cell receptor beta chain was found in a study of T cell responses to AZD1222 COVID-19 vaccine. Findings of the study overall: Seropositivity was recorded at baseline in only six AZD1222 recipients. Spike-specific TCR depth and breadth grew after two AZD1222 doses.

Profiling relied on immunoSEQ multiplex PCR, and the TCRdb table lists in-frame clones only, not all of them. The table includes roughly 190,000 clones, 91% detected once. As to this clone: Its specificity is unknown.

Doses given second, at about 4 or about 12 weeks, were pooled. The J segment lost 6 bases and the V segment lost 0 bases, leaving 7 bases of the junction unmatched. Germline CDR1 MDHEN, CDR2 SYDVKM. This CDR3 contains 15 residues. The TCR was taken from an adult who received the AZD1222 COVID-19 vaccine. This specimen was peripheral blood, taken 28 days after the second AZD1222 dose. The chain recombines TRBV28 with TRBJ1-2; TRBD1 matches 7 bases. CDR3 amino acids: CASSLWTGQKDGYTF. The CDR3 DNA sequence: TGTGCCAGCAGTTTATGGACAGGGCAAAAGGATGGCTACACCTTC.